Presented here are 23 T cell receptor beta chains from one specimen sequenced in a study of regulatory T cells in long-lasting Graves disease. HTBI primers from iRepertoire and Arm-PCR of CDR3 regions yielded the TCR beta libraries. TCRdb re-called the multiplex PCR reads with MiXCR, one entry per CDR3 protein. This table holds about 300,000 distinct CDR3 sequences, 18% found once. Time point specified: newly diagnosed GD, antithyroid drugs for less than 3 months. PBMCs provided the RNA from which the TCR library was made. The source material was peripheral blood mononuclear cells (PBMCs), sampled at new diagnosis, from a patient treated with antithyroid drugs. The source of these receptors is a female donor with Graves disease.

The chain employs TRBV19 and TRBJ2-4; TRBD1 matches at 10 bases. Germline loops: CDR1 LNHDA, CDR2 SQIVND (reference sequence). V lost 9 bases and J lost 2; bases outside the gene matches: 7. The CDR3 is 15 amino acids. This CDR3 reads CASGTGATTKNIQYF. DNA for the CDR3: TGTGCCAGCGGGACAGGGGCCACCACCAAAAACATTCAGTACTTC. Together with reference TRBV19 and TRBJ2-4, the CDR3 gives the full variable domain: DGGITQSPKYLFRKEGQNVTLSCEQNLNHDAMYWYRQDPGQGLRLIYYSQIVNDFQKGDIAEGYSVSREKKESFPLTVTSAQKNPTAFYLCASGTGATTKNIQYFGAGTRLSVL.

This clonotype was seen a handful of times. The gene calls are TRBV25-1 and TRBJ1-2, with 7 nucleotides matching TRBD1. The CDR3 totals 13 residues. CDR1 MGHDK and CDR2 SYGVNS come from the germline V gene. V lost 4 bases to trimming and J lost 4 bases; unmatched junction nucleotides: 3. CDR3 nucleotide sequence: TGTGCCAGCAGTGGAAGACAGGGCTATGGCTACACCTTC. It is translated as CASSGRQGYGYTF.

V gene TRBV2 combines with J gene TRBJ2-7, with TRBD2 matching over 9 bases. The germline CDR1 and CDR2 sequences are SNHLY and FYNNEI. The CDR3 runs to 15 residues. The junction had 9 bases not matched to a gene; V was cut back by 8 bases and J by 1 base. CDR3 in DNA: TGTGCCAGCTCGAGTGGACTAGCGCTTTCCTACGAGCAGTACTTC. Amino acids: CASSSGLALSYEQYF.

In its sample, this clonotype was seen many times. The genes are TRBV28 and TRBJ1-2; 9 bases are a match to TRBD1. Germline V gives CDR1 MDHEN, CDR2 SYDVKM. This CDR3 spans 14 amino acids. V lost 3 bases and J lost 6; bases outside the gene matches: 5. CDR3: CASSFGTGPDGYTF. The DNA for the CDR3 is TGTGCCAGCAGTTTCGGGACAGGGCCGGATGGCTACACCTTC.

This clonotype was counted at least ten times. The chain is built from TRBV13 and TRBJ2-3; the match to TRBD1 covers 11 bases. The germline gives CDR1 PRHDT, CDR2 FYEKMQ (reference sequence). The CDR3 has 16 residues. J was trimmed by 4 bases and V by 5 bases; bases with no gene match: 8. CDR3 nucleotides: TGTGCCAGCAGCCCCGGGACAGGGGGTTTCTCAGATACGCAGTATTTT. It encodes CASSPGTGGFSDTQYF.

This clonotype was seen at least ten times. The CDR3 coding sequence is TGTGCCAGCAGTTTAACCGGGACAGGGGGCTCTGGCTACACCTTC. This translates into CASSLTGTGGSGYTF. The gene calls are TRBV28 and TRBJ1-2, with 12 bases lining up with TRBD1. V was pared by 2 bases and J by 7 bases, with 5 bases of the junction left unmatched. Germline V gene sequence: CDR1 MDHEN, CDR2 SYDVKM. The CDR3 sequence is 15 residues long.

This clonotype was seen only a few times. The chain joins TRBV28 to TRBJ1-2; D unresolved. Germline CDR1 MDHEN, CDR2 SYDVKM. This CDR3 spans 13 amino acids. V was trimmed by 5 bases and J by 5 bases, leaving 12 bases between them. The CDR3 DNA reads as TGTGCCAGCAGTGAGACGGTTCGTTATGGCTACACCTTC. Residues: CASSETVRYGYTF.

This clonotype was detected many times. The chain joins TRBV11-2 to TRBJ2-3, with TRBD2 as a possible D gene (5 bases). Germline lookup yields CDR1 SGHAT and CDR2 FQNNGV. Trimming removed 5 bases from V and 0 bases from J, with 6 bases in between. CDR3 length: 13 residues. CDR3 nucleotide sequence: TGTGCCAGCAGCCGGACTAGCACAGATACGCAGTATTTT. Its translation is CASSRTSTDTQYF.

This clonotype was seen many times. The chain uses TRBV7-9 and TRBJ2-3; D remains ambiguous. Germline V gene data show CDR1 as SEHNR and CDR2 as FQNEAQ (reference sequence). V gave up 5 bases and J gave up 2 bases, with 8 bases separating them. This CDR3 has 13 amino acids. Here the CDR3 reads CASSPFTTDTQYF. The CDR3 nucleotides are TGTGCCAGCAGCCCCTTTACCACAGATACGCAGTATTTT. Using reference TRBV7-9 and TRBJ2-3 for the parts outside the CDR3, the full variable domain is DTGVSQNPRHKITKRGQNVTFRCDPISEHNRLYWYRQTLGQGPEFLTYFQNEAQLEKSRLLSDRFSAERPKGSFSTLEIQRTEQGDSAMYLCASSPFTTDTQYFGPGTRLTVL.

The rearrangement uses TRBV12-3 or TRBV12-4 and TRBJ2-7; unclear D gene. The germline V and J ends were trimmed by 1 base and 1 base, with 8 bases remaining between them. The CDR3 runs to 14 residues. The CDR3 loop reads CASSLGMESYEQYF. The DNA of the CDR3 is TGTGCCAGCAGTTTAGGGATGGAATCCTACGAGCAGTACTTC.

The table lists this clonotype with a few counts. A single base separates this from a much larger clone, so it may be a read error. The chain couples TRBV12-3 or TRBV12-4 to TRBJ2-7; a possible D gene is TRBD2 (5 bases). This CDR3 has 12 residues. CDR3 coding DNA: TGTGCCAGCCGCAGTGCGGGTTGGGAGCAGCACTTC. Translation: CASRSAGWEQHF.

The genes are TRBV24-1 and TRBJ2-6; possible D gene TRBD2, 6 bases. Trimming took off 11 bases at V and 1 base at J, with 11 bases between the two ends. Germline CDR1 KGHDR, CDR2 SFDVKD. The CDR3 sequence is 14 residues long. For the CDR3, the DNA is TGTGCCATCAAACGGGGGTCTGGGGCCAACGTCCTGACTTTC. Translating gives CAIKRGSGANVLTF.

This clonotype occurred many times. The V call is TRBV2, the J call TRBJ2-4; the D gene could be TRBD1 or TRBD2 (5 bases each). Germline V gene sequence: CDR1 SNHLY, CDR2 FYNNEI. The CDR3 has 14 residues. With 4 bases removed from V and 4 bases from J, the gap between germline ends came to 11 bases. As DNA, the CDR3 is TGTGCCAGCAGTGTACGGGACGAAAAAAACATTCAGTACTTC. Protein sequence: CASSVRDEKNIQYF.

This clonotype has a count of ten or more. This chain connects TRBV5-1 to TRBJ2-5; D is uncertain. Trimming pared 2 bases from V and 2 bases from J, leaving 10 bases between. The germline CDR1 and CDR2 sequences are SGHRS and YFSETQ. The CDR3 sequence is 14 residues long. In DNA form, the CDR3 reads TGCGCCAGCAGCTTCCGGACGGTTCAAGAGACCCAGTACTTC. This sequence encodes CASSFRTVQETQYF.

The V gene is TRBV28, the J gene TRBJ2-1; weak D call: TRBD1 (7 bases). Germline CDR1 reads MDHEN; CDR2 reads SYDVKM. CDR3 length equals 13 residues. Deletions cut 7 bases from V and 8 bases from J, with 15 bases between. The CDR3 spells CASTKGGGHEQFF. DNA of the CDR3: TGTGCCAGCACCAAAGGAGGGGGCCATGAGCAGTTCTTC.

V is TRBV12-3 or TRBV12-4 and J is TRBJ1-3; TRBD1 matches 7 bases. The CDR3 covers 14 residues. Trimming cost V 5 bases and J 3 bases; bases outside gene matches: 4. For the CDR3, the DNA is TGTGCCAGCAGTCAGACAGGGTTTGGAAACACCATATATTTT. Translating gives CASSQTGFGNTIYF.

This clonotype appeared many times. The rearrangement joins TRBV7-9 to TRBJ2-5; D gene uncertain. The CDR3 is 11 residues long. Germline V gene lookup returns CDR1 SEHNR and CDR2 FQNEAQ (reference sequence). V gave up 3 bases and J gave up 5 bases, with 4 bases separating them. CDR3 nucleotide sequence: TGTGCCAGCAGCTTGTTTGAGACCCAGTACTTC. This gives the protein CASSLFETQYF.

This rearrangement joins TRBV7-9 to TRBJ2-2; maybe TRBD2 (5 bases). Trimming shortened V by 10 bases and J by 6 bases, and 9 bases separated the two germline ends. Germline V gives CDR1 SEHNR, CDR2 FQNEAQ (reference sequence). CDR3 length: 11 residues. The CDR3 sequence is CAISGSGELFF. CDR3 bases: TGTGCCATCTCGGGGTCCGGGGAGCTGTTTTTT.

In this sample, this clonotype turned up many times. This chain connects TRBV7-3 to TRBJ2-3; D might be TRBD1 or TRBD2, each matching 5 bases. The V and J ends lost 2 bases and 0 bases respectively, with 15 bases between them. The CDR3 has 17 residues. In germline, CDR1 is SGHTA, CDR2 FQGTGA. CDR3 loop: CASSLGDPWASTDTQYF. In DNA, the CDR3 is TGTGCCAGCAGCTTAGGGGACCCATGGGCTAGCACAGATACGCAGTATTTT.

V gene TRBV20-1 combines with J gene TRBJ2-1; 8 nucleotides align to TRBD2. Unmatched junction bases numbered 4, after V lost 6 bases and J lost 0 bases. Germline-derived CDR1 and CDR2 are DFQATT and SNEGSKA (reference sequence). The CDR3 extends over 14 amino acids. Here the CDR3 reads CSAVSGSSYNEQFF. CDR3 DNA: TGCAGTGCAGTGAGCGGGAGCTCCTACAATGAGCAGTTCTTC.

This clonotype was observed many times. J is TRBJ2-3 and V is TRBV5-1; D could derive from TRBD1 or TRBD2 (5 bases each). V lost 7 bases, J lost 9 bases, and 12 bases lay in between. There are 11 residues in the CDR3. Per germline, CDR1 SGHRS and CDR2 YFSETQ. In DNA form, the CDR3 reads TGCGCCAGCGGGGTCGGGGCAACGCAGTATTTT. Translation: CASGVGATQYF.

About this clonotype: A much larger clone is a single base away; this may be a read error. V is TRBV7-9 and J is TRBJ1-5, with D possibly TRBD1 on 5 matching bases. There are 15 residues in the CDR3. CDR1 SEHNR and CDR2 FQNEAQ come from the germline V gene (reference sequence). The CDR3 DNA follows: TGTGCCAGCAGCTTAACGCAGGGTGGCAATCAGCCCGAGCATTTT. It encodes CASSLTQGGNQPEHF.

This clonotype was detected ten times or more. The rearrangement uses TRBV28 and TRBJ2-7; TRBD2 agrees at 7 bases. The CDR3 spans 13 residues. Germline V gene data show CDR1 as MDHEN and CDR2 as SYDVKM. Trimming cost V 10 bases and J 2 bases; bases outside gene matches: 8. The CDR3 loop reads CATYLGGAYEQYF. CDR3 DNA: TGTGCCACCTACCTTGGGGGGGCCTACGAGCAGTACTTC.